The rows below give T cell receptor beta chains drawn from one sample of a study of T cell changes during pregnancy in multiple sclerosis. TCRdb's table, derived via immunoSEQ multiplex PCR, lists solely in-frame clones and lacks some. Among some 80,000 clones listed, 92% were seen once. Sequenced material: peripheral blood, taken before pregnancy. The receptor set was obtained from a female donor with multiple sclerosis, enrolled in a pregnancy study. Both conserved end residues are trimmed from each CDR3. The size field is filled for only some rows; it gives once, few, many or a size class.

-,TRBV27,ASSFRGTEAF
-,TRBV18,ASSPDPPGGLSEQY
-,TRBV27,ASSPTGINEQF
-,TRBV15,ATSRVVRSSGANVLT
-,TRBV5-6,ASSLAAGGPGSF
few,TRBV10-3,ATIPGQASGELF
-,TRBV7-3,ASSSGGGTYGYT
-,TRBV4-1,ASSQAGAGYEQY
-,TRBV7-3,ASSLGGQNTEAF
-,TRBV6-5,ASSFSGGQGSYEQY
-,TRBV6-5,ASSYKKRGDTDTQY
-,TRBV6-1,ASRTPTGTNYGYT
-,TRBV30,AWSVGGKVDGYT
-,TRBV29-1,SVEGEYQETQY
once,TRBV9,ASSLSAGSQETQY
-,TRBV7-8,ASSSLKWGGRDTQY
once,TRBV5-6,ASSLDLRLAVNQETQY
-,TRBV5-4,ASRDSTGDEQY
-,TRBV18,ASSPGQVISYEQY
-,TRBV5-6,ASSLAGSYNSPLH
-,TRBV10-3,AISESAQRGSTDTQY
-,TRBV2,ATAGGPLADTQY
-,TRBV14,ASSRSGSGYGYT
-,TRBV5-4,ASSLGQGDPYEQY
-,TRBV7-2,ASAGAGTYNEQF
-,TRBV5-1,ASSGTGGGTEAF
-,TRBV10-2,ASSAQIAGGRNKQY
-,TRBV6-5,ASSYAGTGASEQY
-,TRBV29-1,SAEGAGDGYT
-,TRBV2,ATYSDSNGQY
-,TRBV5-1,ASSQGDYGYT
-,TRBV5-1,ASREPGQGEIYGYT
few,TRBV11-2,ASSLSLHFFGYT
-,TRBV5-8,ASSSVVPQH
-,TRBV6-1,ASSELGGDPNYGYT
-,TRBV6-6,ASSKRTGGDNEQF
-,TRBV10-3,AISESGGQGFPTDTQY
-,TRBV18,ASSPPQGQGTEAF